The present T cell receptor (beta chain) was sequenced within a study of blood T cell repertoires in COVID-19. Across the study: The United States, Italy and Spain supplied acute and convalescent COVID-19 samples. PBMCs, B-cell-depleted T cells, or T cells provided the cDNA or gDNA that made up the material.

As originally analysed: How many nucleated cells were present was estimated from reference gene primer amplification. Libraries were prepared by immunoSEQ multiplex PCR; TCRdb keeps only in-frame clonotypes and omits some of them. That table gives V, J and clone size, and the DNA gave D and trimming. This sample has more than 200,000 clones, with about nine tenths found just once. Germline assignment: CDR1 MNHEY and CDR2 SVGEGT. The CDR3 spans 15 residues. Trimming took 6 bases from V and 5 from J, leaving 18 bases between them. This chain uses TRBV6-2 or TRBV6-3 with TRBJ2-3; maybe TRBD1 (6 bases). The source material was peripheral blood. This TCR came from a man in his forties or fifties with acute or convalescent COVID-19. In DNA, the CDR3 is TGTGCCAGCAGCCAGACAGGAATCCAGCGAGATACGCAGTATTTT. It yields the protein CASSQTGIQRDTQYF.